A selection of T cell receptor beta chains follows, all from one sample in a study of cytomegalovirus exposure and HLA in healthy donors. The data were produced by immunoSEQ multiplex PCR, yet TCRdb's version contains in-frame clones alone and is incomplete. Here the sample spans around 130,000 clones, around 74% being singletons. Sequencing input: PBMCs. Receptors were obtained from a man in his thirties or forties in good health and CMV-seronegative. CDR3s include the opening cysteine and the closing phenylalanine or tryptophan. D genes are given only for firm matches. A row's size may be missing; if present it is once, few, many or a size class.

size: .; length: 13; V: TRBV30; D: .; J: TRBJ1-1; CDR3: CAWSVNSGTEAFF; DNA: TGTGCCTGGAGTGTAAACAGTGGCACTGAAGCTTTCTTT
size: .; length: 14; V: TRBV4-2; D: TRBD1; J: TRBJ1-1; CDR3: CASSQETGRTEAFF; DNA: TGTGCCAGCAGCCAAGAGACAGGGAGGACTGAAGCTTTCTTT
size: .; length: 18; V: TRBV14; D: TRBD1; J: TRBJ2-3; CDR3: CASSLGTGGNLETDTQYF; DNA: TGTGCCAGCAGCCTCGGGACAGGGGGCAACCTAGAGACCGATACGCAGTATTTT
size: .; length: 14; V: TRBV5-1; D: TRBD1; J: TRBJ2-1; CDR3: CASYSDRGIGEQFF; DNA: TGCGCCAGCTATTCGGACAGGGGGATTGGTGAGCAGTTCTTC
size: once; length: 16; V: TRBV7-3; D: .; J: TRBJ2-1; CDR3: CASSQDSTTLLNEQFF; DNA: TGTGCCAGCAGCCAGGACTCTACGACTCTCCTCAATGAGCAGTTCTTC
size: .; length: 14; V: TRBV7-9; D: .; J: TRBJ1-1; CDR3: CASSPTRGNTEAFF; DNA: TGTGCCAGCAGCCCCACACGGGGGAACACTGAAGCTTTCTTT
size: .; length: 16; V: TRBV18; D: .; J: TRBJ2-7; CDR3: CASSPIQEENPYEQYF; DNA: TGTGCCAGCTCACCGATTCAAGAGGAAAATCCCTACGAGCAGTACTTC
size: few; length: 16; V: TRBV5-4; D: TRBD2; J: TRBJ2-7; CDR3: CASSLVSGTSSVEQYF; DNA: TGTGCCAGCAGCTTGGTCTCCGGGACTAGCTCTGTCGAGCAGTACTTC
size: .; length: 14; V: TRBV9; D: .; J: TRBJ2-3; CDR3: CASSVTGFADTQYF; DNA: TGTGCCAGCAGCGTTACAGGGTTCGCAGATACGCAGTATTTT
size: .; length: 18; V: TRBV28; D: TRBD1; J: TRBJ2-3; CDR3: CASSPAGGARFPQDTQYF; DNA: TGTGCCAGCAGTCCAGCAGGGGGCGCGAGGTTCCCACAAGATACGCAGTATTTT
size: .; length: 13; V: TRBV27; D: .; J: TRBJ1-5; CDR3: CASSLKENQPQHF; DNA: TGTGCCAGCAGTTTAAAGGAGAATCAGCCCCAGCATTTT
size: few; length: 12; V: TRBV28; D: TRBD1; J: TRBJ1-5; CDR3: CASKGGYQPQHF; DNA: TGTGCCAGCAAAGGGGGCTATCAGCCCCAGCATTTT
size: .; length: 14; V: TRBV25-1; D: .; J: TRBJ1-1; CDR3: CASSEIGARTEAFF; DNA: TGTGCCAGCAGCGAAATAGGGGCGCGGACTGAAGCTTTCTTT
size: .; length: 14; V: TRBV4-2; D: TRBD2; J: TRBJ2-5; CDR3: CASGNGGDQETQYF; DNA: TGTGCCAGCGGGAACGGGGGGGATCAAGAGACCCAGTACTTC
size: .; length: 14; V: TRBV15; D: .; J: TRBJ1-1; CDR3: CATSRDRGSTEAFF; DNA: TGTGCCACCAGCAGAGACAGGGGCAGTACTGAAGCTTTCTTT
size: .; length: 13; V: TRBV19; D: .; J: TRBJ1-5; CDR3: CVSSMGVDQPQHF; DNA: TGTGTCAGTAGTATGGGAGTTGATCAGCCCCAGCATTTT
size: .; length: 14; V: TRBV9; D: .; J: TRBJ2-4; CDR3: CASSAKGPRNIQYF; DNA: TGTGCCAGCAGCGCTAAGGGGCCAAGGAACATTCAGTACTTC
size: .; length: 12; V: TRBV6-1; D: TRBD2; J: TRBJ2-5; CDR3: CASLAGGETQYF; DNA: TGTGCCAGCCTAGCGGGGGGGGAGACCCAGTACTTC
size: .; length: 14; V: TRBV19; D: TRBD1; J: TRBJ2-7; CDR3: CASSGQGWIYEQYF; DNA: TGTGCCAGTAGCGGACAGGGGTGGATCTACGAGCAGTACTTC
size: .; length: 14; V: TRBV12-5; D: .; J: TRBJ2-2; CDR3: CASGIQGRSGELFF; DNA: TGTGCTAGTGGTATACAGGGAAGGAGCGGGGAGCTGTTTTTT
size: .; length: 13; V: TRBV7-3; D: .; J: TRBJ2-2; CDR3: CASSLRETGELFF; DNA: TGTGCCAGCAGCTTAAGAGAGACCGGGGAGCTGTTTTTT
size: .; length: 15; V: TRBV7-3; D: TRBD1; J: TRBJ2-5; CDR3: CASSSPGTGRETQYF; DNA: TGTGCCAGCAGCTCCCCCGGGACAGGGAGAGAGACCCAGTACTTC
size: few; length: 18; V: TRBV4-3; D: TRBD1; J: TRBJ1-1; CDR3: CASSQEITRGDLNTEAFF; DNA: TGCGCCAGCAGCCAGGAAATCACCAGGGGGGATTTGAACACTGAAGCTTTCTTT
size: .; length: 16; V: TRBV7-2; D: TRBD2; J: TRBJ2-1; CDR3: CASSLVSSGSGGEQFF; DNA: TGTGCCAGCAGCTTAGTTTCTAGCGGGAGTGGGGGTGAGCAGTTCTTC
size: few; length: 14; V: TRBV6-1; D: TRBD2; J: TRBJ2-7; CDR3: CASSWREGRDEQYF; DNA: TGTGCCAGCTCATGGCGGGAGGGCCGCGACGAGCAGTACTTC
size: .; length: 16; V: TRBV5-1; D: TRBD2; J: TRBJ2-2; CDR3: CASSLMVAGAGGELFF; DNA: TGCGCCAGCAGCTTGATGGTAGCGGGAGCGGGCGGGGAGCTGTTTTTT
size: .; length: 13; V: TRBV6-4; D: TRBD1; J: TRBJ1-5; CDR3: CASSQGASQPQHF; DNA: TGTGCCAGCAGTCAGGGGGCAAGTCAGCCCCAGCATTTT
size: .; length: 16; V: TRBV5-1; D: TRBD2; J: TRBJ2-1; CDR3: CASSLARSGDYNEQFF; DNA: TGCGCCAGCAGCTTGGCCAGGAGCGGGGATTACAATGAGCAGTTCTTC
size: .; length: 14; V: TRBV7-2; D: TRBD2; J: TRBJ2-1; CDR3: CASSFSGSYNEQFF; DNA: TGTGCCAGCAGCTTTAGCGGGAGCTACAATGAGCAGTTCTTC
size: .; length: 13; V: TRBV4-3; D: .; J: TRBJ1-1; CDR3: CASSQDRNTEAFF; DNA: TGCGCCAGCAGCCAAGACAGGAACACTGAAGCTTTCTTT
size: .; length: 16; V: TRBV27; D: TRBD1; J: TRBJ2-7; CDR3: CASSSSPGTGLHEQYF; DNA: TGTGCCAGCAGTTCATCCCCCGGGACAGGGCTCCACGAGCAGTACTTC
size: .; length: 13; V: TRBV5-1; D: TRBD1; J: TRBJ1-2; CDR3: CASSPDRDLGYTF; DNA: TGCGCCAGCAGCCCGGACAGGGATCTTGGCTACACCTTC
size: .; length: 14; V: TRBV6-6; D: .; J: TRBJ1-1; CDR3: CASSYTRISPEAFF; DNA: TGTGCCAGCAGTTACACCCGCATAAGCCCTGAAGCTTTCTTT
size: .; length: 17; V: TRBV4-1; D: .; J: TRBJ2-3; CDR3: CASSQDLSTGRTDTQYF; DNA: TGCGCCAGCAGCCAAGATCTCTCCACAGGTCGCACAGATACGCAGTATTTT
size: once; length: 15; V: TRBV4-1; D: TRBD2; J: TRBJ2-5; CDR3: CASSSGLAVQETQYF; DNA: TGCGCCAGCAGCTCCGGACTAGCGGTACAAGAGACCCAGTACTTC
size: .; length: 17; V: TRBV7-9; D: TRBD2; J: TRBJ2-5; CDR3: CASSLSLAGGSQETQYF; DNA: TGTGCCAGCAGCTTAAGTTTAGCGGGGGGCTCCCAAGAGACCCAGTACTTC
size: few; length: 15; V: TRBV7-9; D: TRBD1; J: TRBJ2-1; CDR3: CASSPRQGAANEQFF; DNA: TGTGCCAGCAGCCCAAGACAGGGGGCGGCCAATGAGCAGTTCTTC
size: .; length: 13; V: TRBV11-2; D: .; J: TRBJ1-1; CDR3: CASSLAGDTEAFF; DNA: TGTGCCAGCAGCTTAGCCGGGGACACTGAAGCTTTCTTT
size: .; length: 16; V: TRBV27; D: TRBD2; J: TRBJ2-3; CDR3: CASRQPGTRVTDTQYF; DNA: TGTGCCAGCAGACAACCCGGGACTAGAGTCACAGATACGCAGTATTTT
size: .; length: 14; V: TRBV5-4; D: .; J: TRBJ2-1; CDR3: CASSPTGPYNEQFF; DNA: TGTGCCAGCAGCCCGACAGGCCCATACAATGAGCAGTTCTTC
size: .; length: 16; V: TRBV9; D: TRBD2; J: TRBJ2-1; CDR3: CASSPPSGSIYNEQFF; DNA: TGTGCCAGCAGCCCCCCTAGCGGGAGCATCTACAATGAGCAGTTCTTC
size: .; length: 16; V: TRBV5-1; D: .; J: TRBJ2-1; CDR3: CASSLEPGSLYNEQFF; DNA: TGCGCCAGCAGCCTCGAACCAGGGTCCCTATACAATGAGCAGTTCTTC
size: .; length: 16; V: TRBV28; D: TRBD1; J: TRBJ1-5; CDR3: CASSLPGQVSNQPQHF; DNA: TGTGCCAGCAGTTTGCCGGGACAGGTGAGCAATCAGCCCCAGCATTTT
size: .; length: 15; V: TRBV9; D: .; J: TRBJ2-7; CDR3: CASSVDYLGGYEQYF; DNA: TGTGCCAGCAGCGTAGATTATTTGGGGGGCTACGAGCAGTACTTC
size: .; length: 16; V: TRBV18; D: .; J: TRBJ2-2; CDR3: CASSPIETSNTGELFF; DNA: TGTGCCAGCTCACCAATTGAAACTTCGAACACCGGGGAGCTGTTTTTT
size: .; length: 12; V: TRBV4-1; D: .; J: TRBJ2-1; CDR3: CASSQRNDEQFF; DNA: TGCGCCAGCAGCCAACGTAATGATGAGCAGTTCTTC